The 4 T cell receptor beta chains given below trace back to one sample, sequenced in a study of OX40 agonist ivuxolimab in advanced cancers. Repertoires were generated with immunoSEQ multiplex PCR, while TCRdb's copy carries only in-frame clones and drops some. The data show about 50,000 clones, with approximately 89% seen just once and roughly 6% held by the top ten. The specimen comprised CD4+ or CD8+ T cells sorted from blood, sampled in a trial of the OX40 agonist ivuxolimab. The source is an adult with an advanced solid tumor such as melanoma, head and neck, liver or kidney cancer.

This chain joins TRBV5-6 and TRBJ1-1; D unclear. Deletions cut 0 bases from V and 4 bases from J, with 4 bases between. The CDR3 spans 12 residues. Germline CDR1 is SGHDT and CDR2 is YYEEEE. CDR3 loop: CASSLGVTEAFF. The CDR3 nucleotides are TGTGCCAGCAGCTTGGGGGTCACTGAAGCTTTCTTT.

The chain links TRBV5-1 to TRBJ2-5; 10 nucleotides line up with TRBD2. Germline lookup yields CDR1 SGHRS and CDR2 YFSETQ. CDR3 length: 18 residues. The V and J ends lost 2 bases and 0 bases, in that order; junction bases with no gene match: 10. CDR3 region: CASSFWLAGAQYQETQYF. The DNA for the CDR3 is TGCGCCAGCAGCTTTTGGCTAGCGGGGGCCCAGTACCAAGAGACCCAGTACTTC.

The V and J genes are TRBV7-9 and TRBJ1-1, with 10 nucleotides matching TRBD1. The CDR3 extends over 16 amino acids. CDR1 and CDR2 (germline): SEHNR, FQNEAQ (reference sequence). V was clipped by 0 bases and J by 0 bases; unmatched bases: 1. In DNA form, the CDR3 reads TGTGCCAGCAGCTTAGCGGGACAGGGGATGAACACTGAAGCTTTCTTT. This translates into CASSLAGQGMNTEAFF.

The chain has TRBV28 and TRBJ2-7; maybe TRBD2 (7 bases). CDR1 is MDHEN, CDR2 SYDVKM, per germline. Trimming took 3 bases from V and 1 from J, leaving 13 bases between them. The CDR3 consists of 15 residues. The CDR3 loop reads CASSFWGRGSYEQYV. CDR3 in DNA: TGTGCCAGCAGTTTTTGGGGGCGGGGGTCCTACGAGCAGTACGTC.